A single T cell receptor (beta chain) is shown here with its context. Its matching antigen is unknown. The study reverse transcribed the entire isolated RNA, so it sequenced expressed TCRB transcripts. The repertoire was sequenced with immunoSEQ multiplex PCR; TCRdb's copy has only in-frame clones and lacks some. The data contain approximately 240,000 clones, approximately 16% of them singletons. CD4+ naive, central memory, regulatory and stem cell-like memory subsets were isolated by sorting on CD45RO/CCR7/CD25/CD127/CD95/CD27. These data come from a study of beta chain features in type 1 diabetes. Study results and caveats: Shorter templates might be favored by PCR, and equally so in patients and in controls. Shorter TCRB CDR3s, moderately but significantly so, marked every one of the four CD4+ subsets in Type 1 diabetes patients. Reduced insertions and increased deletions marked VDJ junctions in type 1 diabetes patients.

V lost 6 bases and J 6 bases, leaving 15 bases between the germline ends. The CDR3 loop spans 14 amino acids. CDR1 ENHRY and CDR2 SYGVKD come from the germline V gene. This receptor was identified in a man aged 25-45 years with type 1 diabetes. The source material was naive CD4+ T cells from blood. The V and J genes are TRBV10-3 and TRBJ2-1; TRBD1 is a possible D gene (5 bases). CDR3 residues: CAISPSTDTNEQFF. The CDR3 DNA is TGTGCCATCAGCCCTTCGACGGACACCAATGAGCAGTTCTTC.